Sequencing of this T cell receptor (beta chain) was carried out in a study of T-cell memory formation after mild COVID-19. Study information: For the most part, TCR clusters were specific to one donor. General study points: SARS-CoV-2 specificity was not confirmed for second-wave clones peaking on day 37. There was a balanced CD4/CD8 profile in clones contracting day 15 to 85, and later expanders leaned CD4+.

Germline V lookup: CDR1 SGHVS, CDR2 FNYEAQ. This CDR3 has 17 amino acids. Trimming removed 2 bases from V and 4 bases from J, with 19 bases in between. Using its own MiXCR run on the 5' RACE reads, TCRdb lists one record per CDR3 protein. The top ten clones hold roughly 40% of a sample with about 110,000 distinct CDR3 sequences, around 14% of them seen once. This clonotype was detected ten times or more. Its antigen is undetermined. Sequencing used PBMCs or a T cell subset sorted from them (not recorded which). This receptor was obtained from a man younger than 30 who had mild COVID-19 (a few samples of this study predate the infection). Cell type and time point are not known. This chain joins TRBV7-6 and TRBJ2-3; D may be TRBD1 (6 bases). The CDR3 protein is CASSLSDSPYGADTQYF. CDR3 nucleotide sequence: TGTGCCAGCAGCTTATCGGACAGTCCGTACGGCGCAGATACGCAGTATTTT.